This TCR beta chain is drawn from a study of T cell responses to AZD1222 COVID-19 vaccine (dated by TCRdb to the early 2020s). Looking at the study overall: Because spike-specific TCR depth and breadth did not differ between the two schedules, AZD1222 recipients who got a second dose at roughly 4 weeks were pooled with those who got a second dose at roughly 12 weeks. Trial participants were enrolled by age into subgroups of 18-55, 56-69 and 70-plus years, and around 150, 28 and 57 TCR-sequenced participants, respectively, were included in these subgroups. TCR sequencing covered some 250 trial participants: nearly 210 given two doses of AZD1222 and around 25 given two doses of MenACWY control vaccine.

The CDR3 spans 15 residues, from the cysteine through the phenylalanine. Just CDR3 DNA is preserved here, 45 bases in frame from base 1. Clipping removes 4 bases from V and 1 base from J, with 4 as the unmatched junction base count. Taken from the germline V gene, the CDR1 and CDR2 loops are SNHLY and FYNNEI. Overall results and qualifications from the work: The 56-69-year group was small, and its depth increase did not reach significance, likely because of low power. The vaccine-associated CD4 TCRs covered the entire spike protein, and the dominant responses fell in regions 160-218 and 743-854. Nearly half of unique spike-specific TCRs reportedly recognized epitopes outside regions mutated in the B.1.351 and B.1.1.7 variants. No day 14 peak-response samples were available, so repertoires were characterized only after the peak T cell response. Most participants were white British and females outnumbered males, and the authors suggested that clonal diversity may have been underestimated. Conclusions about previously exposed vaccinees are limited, since just a handful of AZD1222 recipients were seropositive for SARS-CoV-2 at baseline. After two AZD1222 doses, both the breadth and the depth of spike-specific TCRs were significantly higher than at day 0 and than in MenACWY recipients.

On this clone: There is no known antigen for this receptor. No qualities accompany the bases; no much larger clone lies one base away.

In the paper's terms, the time point label means: baseline before first vaccination. The vaccinee samples were drawn from two UK trials, COV001 and COV002, one of which was a single-blind randomized controlled phase 2/3 trial testing AZD1222 (ChAdOx1 nCoV-19) in healthy adults. For TCRbeta chain sequencing, PBMC samples were collected from trial participants at day 0 and at day 28 after the second dose. The CDR3 regions of human TCRbeta chains were analyzed by immunosequencing. Concerning the study's data processing: Repertoire TCRs were checked for matches against a reference library of SARS-CoV-2-specific TCRs that had been generated using the MIRA antigen-specificity platform. Breadth meant the fraction of unique TCRs that were SARS-CoV-2-associated, whereas depth meant the fraction of total T cells that were SARS-CoV-2-associated. Using the MIRA data, each spike-specific TCR was mapped to the spike region that the TCR reacts to and placed in a CD4 or CD8 class. Log10-transformed breadth and depth values were compared by one-way ANOVA with Sidak's multiple comparisons tests. This immuneACCESS table, as held by TCRdb, lists in-frame sequences with V and J called but not all clones. Of the missing ones, under half trace to an unresolved V gene in checked studies; the others have no known cause. V and J calls and clone size come straight from that table; D and trimming were deduced from the DNA. Recorded for this sample are about 66,000 clones; roughly 84% of them occurred a single time. The ten largest clonotypes hold about 18% of the sample.

The chain is encoded by TRBV2 joined to TRBJ1-5, with 7 central nucleotides matching TRBD1. The receptor was isolated from an adult in good health. The sample consisted of peripheral blood, taken on day 0 of AZD1222 vaccination. The DNA sequence follows: TGTGCCAGCAGTGTGGAGGGGGCGAGCAATCAGCCCCAGCATTTT. Translated, this is CASSVEGASNQPQHF.